The rows below give T cell receptor beta chains drawn from one sample of a study of T-cell reconstitution after alpha-beta-depleted transplantation in children. TCRdb called the PCR reads again in MiXCR, with one record for every CDR3 protein. This sample carries about 540,000 distinct CDR3 sequences, around 17% of them seen once, and the ten largest clones take less than 4%. The sequencing here drew on PBMCs from the stem cell graft donor, taken from the stem cell graft. The receptors originated from a human donor who donated a stem cell graft to a child with acute lymphoblastic leukemia. Each CDR3 is given with its conserved first and last residue. Each record gives: CDR3 DNA, CDR3 protein, J gene, V gene, D gene, clone size. A D gene is named only where the DNA matches it firmly. Expanded clones are given a class, and other clones once, few, many or no size at all.

TGTGCCAGCAGTGAAGGACAGATCGAGCAGTACTTC | CASSEGQIEQYF | TRBJ2-7 | TRBV2 | NA | few
TGCGCCAGCAGCCCCAGGACAGGGGACTATGGCTACACCTTC | CASSPRTGDYGYTF | TRBJ1-2 | TRBV5-1 | TRBD1 | many
TGCAGTGCCAGAAAGGGGGGCATTTACCAAGAGACCCAGTACTTC | CSARKGGIYQETQYF | TRBJ2-5 | TRBV20-1 | NA | few
TGTGCCACCAGCAGAGATGGTTTAGCGGGAGCGACCGAGCAGTACTTC | CATSRDGLAGATEQYF | TRBJ2-7 | TRBV15 | TRBD2 | few
TGTGCCAGCGGGACTAGCGTGCTCAATGAGCAGTTCTTC | CASGTSVLNEQFF | TRBJ2-1 | TRBV12-3/TRBV12-4 | TRBD2 | NA
TGTGCCAGCAGCTTGTCACGGGAGGAACAAGATACGCAGTATTTT | CASSLSREEQDTQYF | TRBJ2-3 | TRBV5-4 | TRBD2 | NA
TGCGCCAGCAGCCAAGATCCTACGACTAGCGGGAGTACAGATACGCAGTATTTT | CASSQDPTTSGSTDTQYF | TRBJ2-3 | TRBV4-1 | TRBD2 | NA
TGTGCCAGCAGCCAAGATAGCGGGGTCGGAAACACCATATATTTT | CASSQDSGVGNTIYF | TRBJ1-3 | TRBV3-1 | NA | NA
TGTGCCACCAGTGACACGTCGTTTGGGGGCACTGAAGCTTTCTTT | CATSDTSFGGTEAFF | TRBJ1-1 | TRBV24-1 | NA | few
TGTGCCAGCAGTTTTACCCGCCGGGGGAGAACTGAAGCTTTCTTT | CASSFTRRGRTEAFF | TRBJ1-1 | TRBV12-3/TRBV12-4 | NA | NA
TGTGCCAGCAGCCCCAGGGGGGATGGCAATCAGCCCCAGCATTTT | CASSPRGDGNQPQHF | TRBJ1-5 | TRBV5-5 | TRBD1 | many
TGTGCCAGCAGCCGGGAGTTAACTAGCAATGAGCAGTTCTTC | CASSRELTSNEQFF | TRBJ2-1 | TRBV12-3/TRBV12-4 | NA | NA
TGCGCCAGCAGCTCGACCTGGACTAATGAAAAACTGTTTTTT | CASSSTWTNEKLFF | TRBJ1-4 | TRBV5-1 | NA | NA
TGTGCCAGCAGTGAAGGGGGAGAGAGGAACACCGGGGAGCTGTTTTTT | CASSEGGERNTGELFF | TRBJ2-2 | TRBV6-1 | NA | few
TGCAGTGCTGAACCCAGGGCCCGTTACAATGAGCAGTTCTTC | CSAEPRARYNEQFF | TRBJ2-1 | TRBV20-1 | NA | NA
TGTGCCAGCAGTTATGAGGAATACAGGGGGCTCGACACTGAAGCTTTCTTT | CASSYEEYRGLDTEAFF | TRBJ1-1 | TRBV6-5 | TRBD1 | NA
TGTGCCAGCCGGACAGGGAATGGAGACTATGGCTACACCTTC | CASRTGNGDYGYTF | TRBJ1-2 | TRBV19 | TRBD1 | few
TGTGCCAGCACCCCGGACAAGAGGAGCACCGGGGAGCTGTTTTTT | CASTPDKRSTGELFF | TRBJ2-2 | TRBV21-1 | NA | few
TGTGCCAGCAGCACCTTTAAGGGAGGTCAAGAGACCCAGTACTTC | CASSTFKGGQETQYF | TRBJ2-5 | TRBV7-6 | NA | few
TGTGCCAGCAGTTTTTCCAGGACAGGGAGAGCGGGAGGCTCCTACAATGAGCAGTTCTTC | CASSFSRTGRAGGSYNEQFF | TRBJ2-1 | TRBV12-3/TRBV12-4 | NA | few
TGTGCCACCAGCAGTCCCCAGGGAAATGAGCAGTTCTTC | CATSSPQGNEQFF | TRBJ2-1 | TRBV15 | NA | NA
TGCGCCAGCAGCCCCCTGGCGGGAGAAGAGACCCAGTACTTC | CASSPLAGEETQYF | TRBJ2-5 | TRBV4-1 | TRBD2 | NA
TGTGCCAGCAGCTTATTTCGGACAGATGAAAAACTGTTTTTT | CASSLFRTDEKLFF | TRBJ1-4 | TRBV7-2 | NA | NA
TGCGCCAGCAGCCAAGACCTTACATTTCCCCCTAGAGGGGAGCAGTACTTC | CASSQDLTFPPRGEQYF | TRBJ2-7 | TRBV4-1 | NA | few
TGTGCCAGCAGTTTAGCCCCCGGGACTGGAGCCTACGAGCAGTACTTC | CASSLAPGTGAYEQYF | TRBJ2-7 | TRBV27 | NA | NA
TGTGCCAGCAGCCCTTGGACTGCCGAAGAGCAGTACTTC | CASSPWTAEEQYF | TRBJ2-7 | TRBV3-1 | NA | few
TGTGCCAGCAGCGTAGCGACAGCCTACAATGAGCAGTTCTTC | CASSVATAYNEQFF | TRBJ2-1 | TRBV9 | NA | NA
TGTGCCATCAGTGATCCGGACCGGACAGGGGACTATGGCTACACCTTC | CAISDPDRTGDYGYTF | TRBJ1-2 | TRBV10-3 | TRBD1 | NA
TGCAGCGTCTTTCAAGACTATGGCTACACCTTC | CSVFQDYGYTF | TRBJ1-2 | TRBV29-1 | NA | NA
TGTGCCACCAGTGAGGGGGGGGCCCGCCTCACAGATACGCAGTATTTT | CATSEGGARLTDTQYF | TRBJ2-3 | TRBV24-1 | NA | few
TGCGCCAGCAGCTTGGTCGCGGACTTCACCGGGGAGCTGTTTTTT | CASSLVADFTGELFF | TRBJ2-2 | TRBV5-1 | NA | few
TGTGCCAGCAGTTTTCAGGGTGTAGAGACCCAGTACTTC | CASSFQGVETQYF | TRBJ2-5 | TRBV12-3/TRBV12-4 | NA | NA
TGCAGTGCAAATAGCGGGAGCTCCTACAATGAGCAGTTCTTC | CSANSGSSYNEQFF | TRBJ2-1 | TRBV20-1 | TRBD2 | few
TGCAGTGCTAGAGATTCTCTAGCGGGAACCACTGGGCAGTACTTC | CSARDSLAGTTGQYF | TRBJ2-7 | TRBV20-1 | TRBD2 | NA
TGTGCCAGCAGCGGTGGACTAGCGGGAGACGAGCAGTACTTC | CASSGGLAGDEQYF | TRBJ2-7 | TRBV3-1 | TRBD2 | few
TGTGCCAGCAGCTTCGGACAGGGGGCACAGCCCCAGCATTTT | CASSFGQGAQPQHF | TRBJ1-5 | TRBV7-9 | TRBD1 | few
TGTGCCAGCAGCCTCTACCCAAATCCGACGGTCTCCTACGAGCAGTACTTC | CASSLYPNPTVSYEQYF | TRBJ2-7 | TRBV7-9 | NA | NA
TGCAGTGCTAGACCCGGGACAGGGGGCTCTGGGGCCAACGTCCTGACTTTC | CSARPGTGGSGANVLTF | TRBJ2-6 | TRBV20-1 | TRBD1 | few